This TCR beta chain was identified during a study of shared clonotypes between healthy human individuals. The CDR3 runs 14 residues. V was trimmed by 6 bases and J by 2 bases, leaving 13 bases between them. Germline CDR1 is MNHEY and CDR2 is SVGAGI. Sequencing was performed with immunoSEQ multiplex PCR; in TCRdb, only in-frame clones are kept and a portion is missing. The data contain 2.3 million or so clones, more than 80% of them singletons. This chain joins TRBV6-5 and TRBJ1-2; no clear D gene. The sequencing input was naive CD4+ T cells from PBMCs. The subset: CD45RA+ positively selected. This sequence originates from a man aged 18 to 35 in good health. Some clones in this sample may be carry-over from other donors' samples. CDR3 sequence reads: CASSLTQKNYGYTF. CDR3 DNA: TGTGCCAGCAGCCTTACCCAGAAAAACTATGGCTACACCTTC.